This paragraph reports one TCR beta chain. Trimming at V came to 6 bases and at J to 7 bases, leaving 4 bases not matched to a gene. The CDR3 is made up of 14 amino acids. CDR1 MNHEY and CDR2 SVGAGI come from the germline V gene. This sample was taken from a study of blood T cell repertoires in COVID-19. Profiling relied on immunoSEQ multiplex PCR, and the TCRdb table lists in-frame clones only, not all of them. This sample has about 100,000 clones, with 80% to 95% found just once. Specimen: peripheral blood. The source of this sequence is a man aged 55 to 69 with acute or convalescent COVID-19. The chain carries TRBV6-5 and TRBJ1-4; the match to TRBD1 covers 11 bases. This CDR3 is CASRDRGLGEKLFF. The CDR3 coding sequence is TGTGCCAGCAGGGACAGGGGGCTCGGTGAAAAACTGTTTTTT.